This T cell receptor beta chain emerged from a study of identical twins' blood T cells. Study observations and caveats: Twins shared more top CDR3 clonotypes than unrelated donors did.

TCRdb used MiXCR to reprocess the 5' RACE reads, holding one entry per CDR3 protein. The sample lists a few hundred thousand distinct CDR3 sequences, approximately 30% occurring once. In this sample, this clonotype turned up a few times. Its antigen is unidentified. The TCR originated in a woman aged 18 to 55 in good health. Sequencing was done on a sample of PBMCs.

The CDR3 protein is CASSETTQTKTQYF. The CDR3 nucleotides are TGTGCCAGCAGTGAAACGACTCAAACGAAGACCCAGTACTTC. The chain links TRBV6-1 to TRBJ2-5; D remains ambiguous. The CDR3 has 14 residues. Germline assignment: CDR1 MNHNS and CDR2 SASEGT. V lost 2 bases and J 6 bases, leaving 13 bases between the germline ends.